This TCR beta chain stems from a study of T cells in women clearing cervical HPV infection. Turning to this clone: The missing CDR3 end, 3 residues past where the read stops, is filled in from the germline J gene.

The data were produced by immunoSEQ multiplex PCR, yet TCRdb's version contains in-frame clones alone and is incomplete. The sample totals 20,000 or so clones. CDR3 length equals 14 residues. V was shortened by 4 bases and J by 3 bases, with 11 bases between the two germline ends. The chain combines TRBV12-3 or TRBV12-4 with TRBJ2-3; D is ambiguous. This clonotype was sampled from a woman between 18 and 75 years old with a cervical HPV16 infection that either progressed to CIN3+ or cleared (not recorded which). The source material was blood buffy coat. The CDR3 DNA, read in part, is TGTGCCAGCAGTTCACTTAGGGCAACAGATACG. Its protein product is CASSSLRATDT. The whole CDR3 region reads CASSSLRATDTQYF.